The rows below give T cell receptor beta chains drawn from one sample of a study of OX40 agonist ivuxolimab in advanced cancers. Sequenced by immunoSEQ multiplex PCR; TCRdb stores in-frame clones only, minus some. This sample carries around 67,000 clones, around nine tenths of them seen once, and the ten largest clones take under 1.5%. The sequencing used CD4+ or CD8+ T cells sorted from blood, collected in a trial of the OX40 agonist ivuxolimab. The source is an adult with an advanced solid tumor such as melanoma, head and neck, liver or kidney cancer. CDR3s include the opening cysteine and the closing phenylalanine or tryptophan. A D gene is named only where the DNA matches it firmly. Only part of the rows carry a size: once, few, many, or a class if the clone is expanded.

TGTGCCAGCAGCTTAACTGGACGACGGGGACAAGAGACTCAGTACTTC	CASSLTGRRGQETQYF	TRBV7-3	TRBJ2-5	NA	16	NA
TGTGCCTGGAGTGTAAGGGGTATCGCCAAAAACATTCAGTACTTC	CAWSVRGIAKNIQYF	TRBV30	TRBJ2-4	NA	15	NA
TGTGCCAGCAGTTTTGCGGGAGGTTGGACAGATACGCAGTATTTT	CASSFAGGWTDTQYF	TRBV28	TRBJ2-3	TRBD2	15	NA
TGTGCCAGCAGCTTTGGACAGGGAGGCTCCGGGGAGCTGTTTTTT	CASSFGQGGSGELFF	TRBV5-6	TRBJ2-2	TRBD1	15	NA
TGTGCCAGCGGAGAAGATCGGGGACCGAACACTGAAGCTTTCTTT	CASGEDRGPNTEAFF	TRBV11-1	TRBJ1-1	NA	15	NA
TGTGCCAGCAGTCTCGGACAGTACGAGCAGTACTTC	CASSLGQYEQYF	TRBV28	TRBJ2-7	NA	12	NA
TGCGCCAGCAGCCAAAGTTGGCAGGGAGGTCAGCCCCAGCATTTT	CASSQSWQGGQPQHF	TRBV4-3	TRBJ1-5	NA	15	NA
TGTGCCAGCAGCTTAATGGGGAGCATGAACACTGAAGCTTTCTTT	CASSLMGSMNTEAFF	TRBV7-3	TRBJ1-1	NA	15	NA
TGTGCCAGTAATCAGGCAGTTAGCAATCAGCCCCAGCATTTT	CASNQAVSNQPQHF	TRBV19	TRBJ1-5	NA	14	NA
TGTGCCAGTCGTCGTGGGCCGGCGGACTTTTATGGCTACACCTTC	CASRRGPADFYGYTF	TRBV6-5	TRBJ1-2	NA	15	NA
TGTGCCAGCAGCCTGGTGGGACAGGGTTACGAGCAGTACTTC	CASSLVGQGYEQYF	TRBV7-9	TRBJ2-7	TRBD1	14	NA
TGTGCCAGTAGTATAGAACAGGCCCACGGACGGCAGTTCTTC	CASSIEQAHGRQFF	TRBV19	TRBJ2-1	NA	14	NA
TGCGCCAGCAGTCGGCGGGAGAACACCGGGGAGCTGTTTTTT	CASSRRENTGELFF	TRBV5-1	TRBJ2-2	NA	14	NA
TGTGCCAGCAGCTTCGGGGTAAGACAGCCCCAGCATTTT	CASSFGVRQPQHF	TRBV7-8	TRBJ1-5	NA	13	NA
TGTGCCAGCAGCAATCGACGTAGCATAAACGTCGCAGATACGCAGTATTTT	CASSNRRSINVADTQYF	TRBV28	TRBJ2-3	NA	17	NA
TGTGCCAGCAGCGCCCGACCGGGACAGGGCCACGAGCAGTACTTC	CASSARPGQGHEQYF	TRBV7-2	TRBJ2-7	TRBD1	15	NA
TGTGCCAGCAGCTTGAGGGCGGCCAGAGTGGCAGATACGCAGTATTTT	CASSLRAARVADTQYF	TRBV5-4	TRBJ2-3	NA	16	NA
TGTGCCAGCAGCCCCGGGACAGGAAGCTACAATGAGCAGTTCTTC	CASSPGTGSYNEQFF	TRBV6-5	TRBJ2-1	TRBD1	15	NA
TGTGCCAGCAGCTTTTCCCCAGGGGCCAACACCGGGGAGCTGTTTTTT	CASSFSPGANTGELFF	TRBV5-5	TRBJ2-2	NA	16	few
TGTGCCAGCAGCCCGGGAGGACTAGCGTTGAGCTCCTACGAGCAGTACTTC	CASSPGGLALSSYEQYF	TRBV7-9	TRBJ2-7	TRBD2	17	NA
TGTGCCAGCAGCTGGCGGCAGGGACCTCCTTATGGCTACACCTTC	CASSWRQGPPYGYTF	TRBV5-6	TRBJ1-2	NA	15	NA
TGTGCCAGCAGTGACCCGGGAAAGGGCCAAGAGACCCAGTACTTC	CASSDPGKGQETQYF	TRBV6-6	TRBJ2-5	NA	15	NA
TGTGCCAGCAGCGTAGAGGGCAGTAGCAATCAGCCCCAGCATTTT	CASSVEGSSNQPQHF	TRBV9	TRBJ1-5	NA	15	NA
TGTGCCAGCAGAAGACAGGGAAACACTGAAGCTTTCTTT	CASRRQGNTEAFF	TRBV6-4	TRBJ1-1	TRBD1	13	NA
TGTGCCAGCAGCTCCTCGGGGACAGATACGCAGTATTTT	CASSSSGTDTQYF	TRBV7-3	TRBJ2-3	NA	13	NA
TGCAGCGTTGAAGGGCAGACTTTCACAGATACGCAGTATTTT	CSVEGQTFTDTQYF	TRBV29-1	TRBJ2-3	NA	14	NA
TGCGCCAGCAGCTTCCGCACAGACCAGAGGGGTAATTCACCCCTCCACTTT	CASSFRTDQRGNSPLHF	TRBV5-1	TRBJ1-6	NA	17	NA
TGTGCCAGCAGCCCCCGGCTAGCGGGAGTCAATTCCTACAATGAGCAGTTCTTC	CASSPRLAGVNSYNEQFF	TRBV12-1	TRBJ2-1	NA	18	NA
TGTGCCTGGAGCGAGGGACGGTACTACGAGCAGTACTTC	CAWSEGRYYEQYF	TRBV30	TRBJ2-7	NA	13	NA
TGTGCCAGCAGCCCATCCCCCGCGGGGGGGGGTTCACCCCTCCACTTT	CASSPSPAGGGSPLHF	TRBV9	TRBJ1-6	NA	16	once
TGTGCCAGTAGTATACCCGGACGGAATTCCTACGAGCAGTACTTC	CASSIPGRNSYEQYF	TRBV19	TRBJ2-7	NA	15	once
TGCGCCAGCAGCCAAGATCCAGACTTATCCGAGACCCAGTACTTC	CASSQDPDLSETQYF	TRBV4-3	TRBJ2-5	NA	15	NA